A selection of T cell receptor beta chains follows, all from one sample in a study of blood T cell repertoires in COVID-19. Assay: immunoSEQ multiplex PCR; the TCRdb copy retains only in-frame clones and omits some. The sample contains roughly 250,000 clones, approximately 78% of which appear only once. The sample consisted of peripheral blood. The receptors stem from a woman aged 55-69 years with active or convalescent COVID-19. The CDR3 runs from the conserved cysteine through the conserved F or W. D genes are given only for firm matches. Clone size is not always given. Where it is, it says once, few, many or a class for expanded clones.

size: NA; V: TRBV7-3; D: NA; J: TRBJ1-1; length: 13; CDR3: CASSLRGNTEAFF; DNA: TGTGCCAGCAGCTTACGAGGCAACACTGAAGCTTTCTTT
size: NA; V: TRBV11-1; D: NA; J: TRBJ1-4; length: 15; CDR3: CASSFAWPTGEKLFF; DNA: TGTGCCAGCAGCTTTGCCTGGCCGACGGGGGAAAAACTGTTTTTT
size: NA; V: TRBV16; D: TRBD2; J: TRBJ2-1; length: 17; CDR3: CASSPLGRGGSYNEQFF; DNA: TGTGCCAGCAGCCCCTTGGGGCGGGGGGGCTCCTACAATGAGCAGTTCTTC
size: NA; V: TRBV5-1; D: TRBD2; J: TRBJ2-7; length: 15; CDR3: CASSQTSVGPYEQYF; DNA: TGCGCCAGCAGCCAAACTAGCGTCGGACCCTACGAGCAGTACTTC
size: NA; V: TRBV6-2/TRBV6-3; D: NA; J: TRBJ1-2; length: 12; CDR3: CASSPGRMTYTF; DNA: TGTGCCAGCAGTCCCGGGAGGATGACCTACACCTTC
size: NA; V: TRBV5-4; D: TRBD1; J: TRBJ2-5; length: 15; CDR3: CASSRGTVEQETQYF; DNA: TGTGCCAGCAGCCGAGGGACAGTAGAACAAGAGACCCAGTACTTC
size: NA; V: TRBV20-1; D: NA; J: TRBJ1-3; length: 11; CDR3: CSAWDRNTIYF; DNA: TGCAGTGCTTGGGACAGAAACACCATATATTTT
size: few; V: TRBV13; D: TRBD1; J: TRBJ2-2; length: 17; CDR3: CASSGFWTGKNTGELFF; DNA: TGTGCCAGCAGCGGTTTTTGGACAGGGAAGAACACCGGGGAGCTGTTTTTT
size: NA; V: TRBV19; D: TRBD1; J: TRBJ2-3; length: 15; CDR3: CASSMLGQVADTQYF; DNA: TGTGCCAGTAGTATGTTGGGACAGGTGGCAGATACGCAGTATTTT
size: NA; V: TRBV15; D: NA; J: TRBJ1-5; length: 14; CDR3: CATSLRPEEGPQHF; DNA: TGTGCCACCAGCCTTCGACCCGAGGAGGGGCCCCAGCATTTT
size: NA; V: TRBV6-5; D: TRBD1; J: TRBJ1-1; length: 15; CDR3: CASTWTGMGNTEAFF; DNA: TGTGCCAGCACCTGGACAGGGATGGGTAACACTGAAGCTTTCTTT
size: many; V: TRBV7-8; D: NA; J: TRBJ1-1; length: 17; CDR3: CASSPRTPGRGGTEAFF; DNA: TGTGCCAGCAGCCCAAGGACCCCAGGGAGGGGCGGCACTGAAGCTTTCTTT
size: NA; V: TRBV19; D: NA; J: TRBJ1-2; length: 13; CDR3: CASSIGAGYGYTF; DNA: TGTGCCAGTAGTATAGGGGCAGGCTATGGCTACACCTTC
size: NA; V: TRBV6-5; D: NA; J: TRBJ1-2; length: 16; CDR3: CASSYPPGGGNYGYTF; DNA: TGTGCCAGCAGTTACCCCCCGGGGGGAGGGAACTATGGCTACACCTTC
size: NA; V: TRBV5-1; D: NA; J: TRBJ2-1; length: 16; CDR3: CASSPRPQEGRVEQFF; DNA: TGCGCCAGCAGCCCCCGGCCTCAGGAGGGTAGGGTTGAGCAGTTCTTC
size: NA; V: TRBV5-1; D: NA; J: TRBJ2-6; length: 15; CDR3: CASSTVYSGANVLTF; DNA: TGCGCCAGCAGCACCGTCTACTCTGGGGCCAACGTCCTGACTTTC
size: NA; V: TRBV12-2; D: NA; J: TRBJ2-5; length: 21; CDR3: CASRPSCRPAPGLAARGTQYF; DNA: TGTGCAAGTCGCCCTAGTTGTAGACCCGCACCGGGACTAGCGGCCCGTGGGACCCAGTACTTC
size: NA; V: TRBV5-1; D: TRBD1; J: TRBJ2-3; length: 16; CDR3: CASSLEGTGEVDTQYF; DNA: TGCGCCAGCAGCTTGGAGGGGACAGGGGAGGTAGATACGCAGTATTTT
size: once; V: TRBV30; D: TRBD1; J: TRBJ1-2; length: 10; CDR3: CAGQAYGYTF; DNA: TGTGCCGGACAGGCCTATGGCTACACCTTC
size: NA; V: TRBV7-2; D: NA; J: TRBJ2-4; length: 14; CDR3: CASGVWRAKNIQYF; DNA: TGTGCCAGCGGAGTTTGGCGGGCCAAAAACATTCAGTACTTC
size: NA; V: TRBV19; D: NA; J: TRBJ1-2; length: 16; CDR3: CASQEGRKTGHYGYTF; DNA: TGTGCCAGTCAAGAAGGGAGGAAAACTGGGCACTATGGCTACACCTTC
size: NA; V: TRBV5-4; D: TRBD1; J: TRBJ1-2; length: 13; CDR3: CASSLGTGSGYTF; DNA: TGTGCCAGCAGCTTAGGGACAGGGAGTGGCTACACCTTC
size: NA; V: TRBV2; D: TRBD1; J: TRBJ1-5; length: 14; CDR3: CASSRQGWNQPQHF; DNA: TGTGCCAGCAGCCGACAGGGGTGGAATCAGCCCCAGCATTTT
size: NA; V: TRBV5-4; D: TRBD1; J: TRBJ2-7; length: 13; CDR3: CASSSRDSYEQYF; DNA: TGTGCCAGCAGCTCCCGGGACAGCTACGAGCAGTACTTC
size: NA; V: TRBV10-3; D: NA; J: TRBJ2-1; length: 14; CDR3: CAIKPASNYNEQFF; DNA: TGTGCCATCAAGCCGGCTAGCAACTACAATGAGCAGTTCTTC
size: once; V: TRBV9; D: NA; J: TRBJ2-3; length: 12; CDR3: CASRPSTDTQYF; DNA: TGTGCCAGCCGTCCCTCCACAGATACGCAGTATTTT
size: NA; V: TRBV18; D: NA; J: TRBJ2-2; length: 18; CDR3: CASSTPANTIRNTGELFF; DNA: TGTGCCAGCTCAACCCCCGCGAACACTATTAGAAACACCGGGGAGCTGTTTTTT
size: NA; V: TRBV5-5; D: NA; J: TRBJ1-6; length: 16; CDR3: CASSPTGSQYNSPLHF; DNA: TGTGCCAGCAGCCCCACAGGTTCCCAATATAATTCACCCCTCCACTTT
size: NA; V: TRBV12-3/TRBV12-4; D: NA; J: TRBJ2-5; length: 13; CDR3: CASTDRDQETQYF; DNA: TGTGCCAGCACCGACCGGGACCAAGAGACCCAGTACTTC
size: NA; V: TRBV10-3; D: NA; J: TRBJ1-1; length: 13; CDR3: CAIRSGLNTEAFF; DNA: TGTGCCATCAGGTCAGGCCTGAACACTGAAGCTTTCTTT
size: few; V: TRBV6-6; D: TRBD1; J: TRBJ1-1; length: 12; CDR3: CASSLRQGASFF; DNA: TGTGCCAGCAGTTTGCGACAGGGGGCATCTTTCTTT
size: NA; V: TRBV11-2; D: TRBD2; J: TRBJ2-5; length: 15; CDR3: CASSLELASGETQYF; DNA: TGTGCCAGCAGCTTAGAATTGGCTAGCGGAGAGACCCAGTACTTC
size: NA; V: TRBV30; D: TRBD1; J: TRBJ1-6; length: 14; CDR3: CAWSTGQGNSPLHF; DNA: TGTGCCTGGAGTACCGGACAGGGGAATTCACCCCTCCACTTT
size: NA; V: TRBV30; D: NA; J: TRBJ2-1; length: 13; CDR3: CAWSFNYYNEQFF; DNA: TGTGCCTGGAGTTTTAATTATTACAATGAGCAGTTCTTC
size: NA; V: TRBV4-1; D: NA; J: TRBJ2-5; length: 15; CDR3: CASSHAKTGQETQYF; DNA: TGCGCCAGCAGCCACGCCAAGACAGGTCAAGAGACCCAGTACTTC
size: NA; V: TRBV5-1; D: NA; J: TRBJ1-2; length: 16; CDR3: CASTLDPGIANYGYTF; DNA: TGCGCCAGCACCCTGGACCCGGGGATCGCAAACTATGGCTACACCTTC
size: NA; V: TRBV7-8; D: TRBD1; J: TRBJ2-5; length: 20; CDR3: CASSLRGGQGAGFVRETQYF; DNA: TGTGCCAGCAGCTTAAGAGGGGGACAGGGGGCCGGTTTCGTCCGGGAGACCCAGTACTTC